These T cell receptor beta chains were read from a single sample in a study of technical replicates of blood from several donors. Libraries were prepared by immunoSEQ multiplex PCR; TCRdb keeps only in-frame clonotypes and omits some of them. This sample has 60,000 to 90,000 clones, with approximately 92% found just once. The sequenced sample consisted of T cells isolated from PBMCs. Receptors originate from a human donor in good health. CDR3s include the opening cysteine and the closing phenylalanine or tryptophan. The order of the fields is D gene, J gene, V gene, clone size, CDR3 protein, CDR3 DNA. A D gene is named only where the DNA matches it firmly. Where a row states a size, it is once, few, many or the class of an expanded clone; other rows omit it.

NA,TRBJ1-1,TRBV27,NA,CASSPMTVNTEAFF,TGTGCCAGCAGTCCCATGACAGTGAACACTGAAGCTTTCTTT
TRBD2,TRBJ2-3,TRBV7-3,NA,CASSTGLTDTQYF,TGTGCCAGCAGCACGGGACTAACAGATACGCAGTATTTT
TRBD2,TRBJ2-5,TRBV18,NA,CASSPGVAGAETQYF,TGTGCCAGCTCCCCAGGGGTAGCGGGAGCTGAGACCCAGTACTTC
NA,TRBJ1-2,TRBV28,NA,CASRKTVGISGYTF,TGTGCCAGCAGGAAGACAGTGGGGATTTCTGGCTACACCTTC
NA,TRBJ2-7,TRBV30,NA,CAGDRQNYEQYF,TGTGCCGGCGACAGACAGAACTACGAGCAGTACTTC
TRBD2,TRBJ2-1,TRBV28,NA,CASRLRGRAPEQFF,TGTGCCAGCCGTCTCAGAGGGAGGGCCCCTGAGCAGTTCTTC
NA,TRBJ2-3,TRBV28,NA,CASSTVSTDTQYF,TGTGCCAGCAGTACAGTTTCCACAGATACGCAGTATTTT
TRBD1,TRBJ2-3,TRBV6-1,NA,CASSDTGEVTDTQYF,TGTGCCAGCAGTGATACAGGGGAAGTAACAGATACGCAGTATTTT
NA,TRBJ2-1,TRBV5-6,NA,CASSLGYSSEQFF,TGTGCCAGCAGCTTGGGCTACAGCTCCGAGCAGTTCTTC
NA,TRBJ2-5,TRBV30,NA,CAWSVMRQETQYF,TGTGCCTGGAGTGTTATGCGCCAAGAGACCCAGTACTTC
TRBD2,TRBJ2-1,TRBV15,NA,CATSRVLGLVSYNEQFF,TGTGCCACCAGCAGAGTCTTAGGACTAGTCTCCTACAATGAGCAGTTCTTC
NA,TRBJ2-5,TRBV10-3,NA,CAISEPKAGDVQETQYF,TGTGCCATCAGTGAGCCTAAGGCGGGCGACGTTCAAGAGACCCAGTACTTC
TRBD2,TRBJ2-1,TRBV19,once,CASSIPGLAGGAEQFF,TGTGCCAGTAGTATTCCGGGACTAGCGGGAGGGGCTGAGCAGTTCTTC
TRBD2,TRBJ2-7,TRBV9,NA,CASSGGLAGAYEQYF,TGTGCCAGCAGCGGGGGACTAGCGGGAGCATACGAGCAGTACTTC
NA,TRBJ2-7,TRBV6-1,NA,CASARAGSGEQYF,TGTGCCAGCGCAAGGGCGGGATCCGGTGAGCAGTACTTC
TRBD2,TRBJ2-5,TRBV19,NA,CASSPKLAGGEETQYF,TGTGCCAGTAGTCCGAAACTAGCGGGAGGGGAAGAGACCCAGTACTTC
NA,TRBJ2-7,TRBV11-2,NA,CASSFRRDTNYEQYF,TGTGCCAGCAGCTTCCGCCGGGACACAAACTACGAGCAGTACTTC
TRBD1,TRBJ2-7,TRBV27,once,CASSPIPGQGALEQYF,TGTGCCAGCAGTCCGATCCCGGGACAGGGGGCACTCGAGCAGTACTTC
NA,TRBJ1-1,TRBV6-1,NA,CASSVGQYAEAFF,TGTGCCAGCAGCGTAGGACAGTACGCTGAAGCTTTCTTT
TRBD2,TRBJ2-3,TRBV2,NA,CAGSLSGRAYAQYF,TGTGCCGGCAGCCTTAGCGGGAGGGCCTACGCGCAGTATTTT
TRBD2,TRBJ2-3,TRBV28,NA,CASSLSLSGSFSTDTQYF,TGTGCCAGCAGTTTATCTCTTAGCGGGAGTTTTAGCACAGATACGCAGTATTTT
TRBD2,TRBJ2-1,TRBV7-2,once,CASQREVYNEQFF,TGTGCCAGCCAGCGGGAGGTCTACAATGAGCAGTTCTTC
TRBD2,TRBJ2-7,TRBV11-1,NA,CASSPREGYEQYF,TGTGCCAGCAGCCCCCGGGAGGGGTACGAGCAGTACTTC
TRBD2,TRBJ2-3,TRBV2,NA,CASRSTSGSPGDTQYF,TGTGCCAGCAGATCTACTAGCGGGAGTCCGGGAGATACGCAGTATTTT
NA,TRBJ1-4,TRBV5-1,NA,CASSVQGINEKLFF,TGCGCCAGCAGCGTACAGGGTATTAATGAAAAACTGTTTTTT
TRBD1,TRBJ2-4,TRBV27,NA,CASSSTGYITKNIQYF,TGTGCCAGCAGTTCGACAGGGTACATAACCAAAAACATTCAGTACTTC
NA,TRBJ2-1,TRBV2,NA,CASSFPAQKDYNEQFF,TGTGCCAGCAGTTTCCCTGCTCAGAAAGATTACAATGAGCAGTTCTTC
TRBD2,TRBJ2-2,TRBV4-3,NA,CASSQGFSGSRPGELFF,TGCGCCAGCAGCCAGGGGTTTAGCGGGAGCCGTCCCGGGGAGCTGTTTTTT
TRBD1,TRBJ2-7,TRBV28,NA,CASTIGGQGDEQYF,TGTGCCAGCACCATCGGGGGACAGGGCGACGAGCAGTACTTC
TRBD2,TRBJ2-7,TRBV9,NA,CASSVGLAESYEQYF,TGTGCCAGCAGCGTAGGACTAGCGGAGTCCTACGAGCAGTACTTC
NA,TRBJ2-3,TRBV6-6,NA,CASSYWSQGSTDTQYF,TGTGCCAGCAGTTACTGGAGTCAGGGTAGCACAGATACGCAGTATTTT
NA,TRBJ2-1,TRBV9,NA,CASSGLAGLSYNEQFF,TGTGCCAGCAGCGGGTTGGCGGGACTCTCCTACAATGAGCAGTTCTTC
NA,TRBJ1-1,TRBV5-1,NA,CASSKGPGTEAFF,TGCGCCAGCAGCAAGGGTCCGGGGACTGAAGCTTTCTTT
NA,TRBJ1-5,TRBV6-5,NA,CASHGGGNQPQHF,TGTGCCAGCCACGGGGGTGGAAATCAGCCCCAGCATTTT
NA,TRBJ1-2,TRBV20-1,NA,CSARGTIGYTF,TGCAGTGCTAGAGGGACAATCGGCTACACCTTC
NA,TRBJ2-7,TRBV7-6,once,CASSLGRMPLLGEQYF,TGTGCCAGCAGCTTAGGGAGGATGCCCCTATTGGGGGAGCAGTACTTC
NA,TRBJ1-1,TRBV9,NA,CASSVEGQNTEAFF,TGTGCCAGCAGCGTTGAGGGCCAGAACACTGAAGCTTTCTTT
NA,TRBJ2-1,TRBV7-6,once,CASSFSGDNEQFF,TGTGCCAGCAGCTTCTCGGGAGACAATGAGCAGTTCTTC
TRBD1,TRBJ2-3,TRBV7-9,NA,CASSLSGGKDTQYF,TGTGCCAGCAGCTTATCAGGGGGAAAAGATACGCAGTATTTT
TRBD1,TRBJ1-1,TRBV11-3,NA,CASRLDRGALNTEAFF,TGTGCCAGCAGACTAGACAGGGGCGCATTGAACACTGAAGCTTTCTTT
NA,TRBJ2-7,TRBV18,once,CASSPTRVDEQYF,TGTGCCAGCTCACCTACTCGGGTCGACGAGCAGTACTTC
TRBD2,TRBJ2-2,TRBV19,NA,CASRSFSGLAAAGELFF,TGTGCCAGTAGATCATTTTCCGGACTAGCGGCGGCCGGGGAGCTGTTTTTT
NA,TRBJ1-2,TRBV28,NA,CASRGAGGYTF,TGTGCCAGCAGGGGGGCTGGAGGCTACACCTTC
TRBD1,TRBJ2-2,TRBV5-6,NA,CASMLYRGFANTGELFF,TGTGCCAGCATGTTGTACAGGGGGTTCGCGAACACCGGGGAGCTGTTTTTT
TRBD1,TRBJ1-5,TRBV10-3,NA,CAISDWETGNQPQHF,TGTGCCATCAGTGACTGGGAGACAGGGAATCAGCCCCAGCATTTT
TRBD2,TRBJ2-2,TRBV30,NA,CAWSVTSVGGELFF,TGTGCCTGGAGTGTTACTAGCGTGGGCGGGGAGCTGTTTTTT
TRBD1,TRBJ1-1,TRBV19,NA,CASSKTGEGTENTEAFF,TGTGCCAGTAGTAAGACAGGGGAGGGCACCGAGAACACTGAAGCTTTCTTT
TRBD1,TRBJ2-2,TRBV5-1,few,CASSPGQPNTGELFF,TGCGCCAGCAGCCCGGGACAGCCGAACACCGGGGAGCTGTTTTTT
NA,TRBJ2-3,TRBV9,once,CASSVDSRGTDTQYF,TGTGCCAGCAGCGTAGATTCGCGGGGCACAGATACGCAGTATTTT
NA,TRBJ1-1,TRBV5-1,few,CASSLESAFF,TGCGCCAGCAGCTTGGAAAGCGCTTTCTTT
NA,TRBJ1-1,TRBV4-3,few,CASSQQGLNTEAFF,TGCGCCAGCAGCCAACAGGGCTTGAACACTGAAGCTTTCTTT
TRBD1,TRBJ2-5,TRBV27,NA,CASSSRDRRTETQYF,TGTGCCAGCAGTTCTCGGGACAGACGGACGGAGACCCAGTACTTC
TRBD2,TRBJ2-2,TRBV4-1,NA,CASSLRVEGTMSGELFF,TGCGCCAGCAGCCTCCGTGTGGAGGGGACTATGAGCGGGGAGCTGTTTTTT